Detailed here is one T cell receptor beta chain. What it binds is unknown. This sample stems from a study of T cell responses to AZD1222 COVID-19 vaccine. Libraries were prepared by immunoSEQ multiplex PCR; TCRdb keeps only in-frame clonotypes and omits some of them. Here the sample spans about 140,000 clones, approximately 95% being singletons. Germline V lookup: CDR1 SNHLY, CDR2 FYNNEI. This CDR3 has 13 amino acids. Trimming pared 6 bases from V and 3 bases from J, leaving 11 bases between. The study, taken as a whole, reports: The CD4 TCRs associated with vaccination extended across spike and predominated at 160-218 and 743-854. Unmutated variant regions are reportedly targeted by nearly half of spike-specific TCRs.

The sequencing used peripheral blood, collected on day 0 of MenACWY control vaccination. V gene TRBV2 combines with J gene TRBJ1-1; D remains unclear. This clonotype was sampled from an adult in good health. The CDR3 nucleotides read TGTGCCAGCAGCATCGCTGGGGACACTGAAGCTTTCTTT. Its protein product is CASSIAGDTEAFF.